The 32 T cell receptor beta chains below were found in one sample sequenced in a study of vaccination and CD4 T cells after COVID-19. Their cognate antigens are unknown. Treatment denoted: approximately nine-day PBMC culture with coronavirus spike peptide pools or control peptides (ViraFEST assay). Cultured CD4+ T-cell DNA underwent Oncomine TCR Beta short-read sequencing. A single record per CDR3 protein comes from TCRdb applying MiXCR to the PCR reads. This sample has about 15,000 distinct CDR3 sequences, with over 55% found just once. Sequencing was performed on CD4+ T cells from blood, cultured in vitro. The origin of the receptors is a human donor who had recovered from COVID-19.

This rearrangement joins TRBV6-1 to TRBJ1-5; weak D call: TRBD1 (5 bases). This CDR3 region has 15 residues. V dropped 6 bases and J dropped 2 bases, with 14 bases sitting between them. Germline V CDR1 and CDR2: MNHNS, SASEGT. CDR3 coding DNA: TGTGCCAGCAGCCGGGGCATATTGGGCAATCAGCCCCAGCATTTT. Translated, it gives CASSRGILGNQPQHF.

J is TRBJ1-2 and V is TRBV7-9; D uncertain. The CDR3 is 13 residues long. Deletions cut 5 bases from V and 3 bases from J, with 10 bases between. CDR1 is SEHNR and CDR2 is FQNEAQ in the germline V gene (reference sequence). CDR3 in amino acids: CASSERTYYGYTF. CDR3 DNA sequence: TGTGCCAGCAGCGAAAGGACTTACTATGGCTACACCTTC.

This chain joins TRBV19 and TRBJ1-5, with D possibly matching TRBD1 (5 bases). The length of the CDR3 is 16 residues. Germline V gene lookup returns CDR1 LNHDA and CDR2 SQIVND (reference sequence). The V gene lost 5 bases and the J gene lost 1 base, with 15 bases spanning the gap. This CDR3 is CASSPRGETSNQPQHF. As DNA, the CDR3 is TGTGCCAGTAGTCCCCGAGGGGAGACCAGCAATCAGCCCCAGCATTTT. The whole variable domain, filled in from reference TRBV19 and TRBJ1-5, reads DGGITQSPKYLFRKEGQNVTLSCEQNLNHDAMYWYRQDPGQGLRLIYYSQIVNDFQKGDIAEGYSVSREKKESFPLTVTSAQKNPTAFYLCASSPRGETSNQPQHFGDGTRLSIL.

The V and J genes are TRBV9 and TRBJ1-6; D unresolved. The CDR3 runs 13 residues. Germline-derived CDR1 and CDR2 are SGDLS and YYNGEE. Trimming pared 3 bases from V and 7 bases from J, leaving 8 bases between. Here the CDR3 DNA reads TGTGCCAGCAGCGCCGCCGCGAATTCACCCCTCCACTTT. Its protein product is CASSAAANSPLHF.

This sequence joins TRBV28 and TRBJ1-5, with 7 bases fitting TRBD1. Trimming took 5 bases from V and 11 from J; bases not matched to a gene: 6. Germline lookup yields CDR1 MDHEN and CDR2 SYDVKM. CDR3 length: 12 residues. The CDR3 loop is CASSDRVVAQHF. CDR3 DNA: TGTGCCAGCAGTGACAGGGTCGTGGCCCAGCATTTT.

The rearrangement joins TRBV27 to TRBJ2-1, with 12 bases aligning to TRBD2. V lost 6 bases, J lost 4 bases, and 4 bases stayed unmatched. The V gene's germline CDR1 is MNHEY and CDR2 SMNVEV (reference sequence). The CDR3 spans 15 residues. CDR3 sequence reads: CASRTTSGRYNEQFF. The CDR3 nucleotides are TGTGCCAGCAGGACTACTAGCGGGAGGTACAATGAGCAGTTCTTC.

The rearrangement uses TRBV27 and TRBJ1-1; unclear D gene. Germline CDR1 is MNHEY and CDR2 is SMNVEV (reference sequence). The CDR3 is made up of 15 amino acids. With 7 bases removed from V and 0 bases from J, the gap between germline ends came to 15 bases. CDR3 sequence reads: CASIRFAGLNTEAFF. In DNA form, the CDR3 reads TGTGCCAGCATCCGATTTGCGGGGTTGAACACTGAAGCTTTCTTT.

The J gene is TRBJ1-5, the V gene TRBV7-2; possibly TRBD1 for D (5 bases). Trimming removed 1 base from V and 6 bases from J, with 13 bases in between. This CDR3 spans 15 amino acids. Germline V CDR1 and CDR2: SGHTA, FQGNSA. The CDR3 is CASSLVQGGGQPQHF. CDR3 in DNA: TGTGCCAGCAGCTTAGTCCAGGGCGGTGGTCAGCCCCAGCATTTT.

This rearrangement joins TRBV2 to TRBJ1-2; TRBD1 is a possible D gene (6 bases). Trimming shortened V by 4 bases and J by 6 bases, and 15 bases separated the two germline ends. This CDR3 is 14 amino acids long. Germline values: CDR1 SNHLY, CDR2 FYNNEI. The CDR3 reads CASSAARGLNGYTF. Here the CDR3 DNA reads TGTGCCAGCAGTGCAGCCAGGGGTCTCAATGGCTACACCTTC.

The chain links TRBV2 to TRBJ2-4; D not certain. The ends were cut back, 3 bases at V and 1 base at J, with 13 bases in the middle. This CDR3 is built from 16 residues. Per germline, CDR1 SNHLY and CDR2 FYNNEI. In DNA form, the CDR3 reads TGTGCCAGCAGTGACGAAGGAGCCAGGGCCAAAAACATTCAGTACTTC. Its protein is CASSDEGARAKNIQYF.

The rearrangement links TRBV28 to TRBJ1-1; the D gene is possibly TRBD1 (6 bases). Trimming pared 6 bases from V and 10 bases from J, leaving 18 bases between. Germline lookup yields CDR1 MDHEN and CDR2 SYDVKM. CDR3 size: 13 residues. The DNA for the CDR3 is TGTGCCAGCAGCCCAGCAGGGGTAGGTCGAGCTTTCTTT. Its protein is CASSPAGVGRAFF.

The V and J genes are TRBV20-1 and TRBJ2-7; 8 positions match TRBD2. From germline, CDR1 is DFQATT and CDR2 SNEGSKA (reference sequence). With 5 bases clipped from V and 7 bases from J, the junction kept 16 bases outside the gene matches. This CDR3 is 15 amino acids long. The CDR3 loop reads CSAPGGAGLSREQYF. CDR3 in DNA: TGCAGTGCTCCGGGGGGGGCAGGGTTATCGCGGGAGCAGTACTTC.

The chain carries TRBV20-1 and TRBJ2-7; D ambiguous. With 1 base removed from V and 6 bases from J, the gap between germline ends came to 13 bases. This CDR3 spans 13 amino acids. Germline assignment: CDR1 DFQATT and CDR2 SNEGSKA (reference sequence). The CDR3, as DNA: TGCAGTGCTAGAGGGACCGTCAAGCTCGAGCAGTACTTC. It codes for CSARGTVKLEQYF.

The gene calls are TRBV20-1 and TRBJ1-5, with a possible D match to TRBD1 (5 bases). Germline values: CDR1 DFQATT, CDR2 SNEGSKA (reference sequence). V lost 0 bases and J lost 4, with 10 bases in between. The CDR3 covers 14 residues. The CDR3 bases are TGCAGTGCTAGAGAAGGGGTTGGGAATCAGCCCCAGCATTTT. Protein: CSAREGVGNQPQHF.

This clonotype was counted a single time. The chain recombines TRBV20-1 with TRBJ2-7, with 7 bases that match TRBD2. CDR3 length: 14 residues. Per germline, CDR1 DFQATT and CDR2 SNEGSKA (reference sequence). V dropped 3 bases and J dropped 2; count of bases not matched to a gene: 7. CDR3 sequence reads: CSASTSARTYEQYF. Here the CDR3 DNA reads TGCAGTGCTAGCACTAGCGCGAGAACCTACGAGCAGTACTTC.

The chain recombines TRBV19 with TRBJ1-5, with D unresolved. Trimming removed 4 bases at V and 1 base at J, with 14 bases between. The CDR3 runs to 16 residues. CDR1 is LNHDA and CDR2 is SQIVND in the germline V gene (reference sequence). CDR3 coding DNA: TGTGCCAGTAGTAGAGGTCAGGTGAACAGCAATCAGCCCCAGCATTTT. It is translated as CASSRGQVNSNQPQHF.

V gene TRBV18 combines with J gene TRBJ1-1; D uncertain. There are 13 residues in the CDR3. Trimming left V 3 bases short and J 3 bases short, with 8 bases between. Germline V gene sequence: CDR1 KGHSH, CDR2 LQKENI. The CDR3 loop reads CASSPKRDTEAFF. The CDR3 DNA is TGTGCCAGCTCACCCAAGCGGGACACTGAAGCTTTCTTT.

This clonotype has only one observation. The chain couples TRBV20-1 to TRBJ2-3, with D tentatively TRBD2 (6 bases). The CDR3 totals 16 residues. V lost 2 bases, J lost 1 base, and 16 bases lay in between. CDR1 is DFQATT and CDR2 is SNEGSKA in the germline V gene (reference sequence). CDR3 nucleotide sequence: TGCAGTGCTAGACCTATGGGACTTCTACGCACAGATACGCAGTATTTT. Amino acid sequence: CSARPMGLLRTDTQYF.

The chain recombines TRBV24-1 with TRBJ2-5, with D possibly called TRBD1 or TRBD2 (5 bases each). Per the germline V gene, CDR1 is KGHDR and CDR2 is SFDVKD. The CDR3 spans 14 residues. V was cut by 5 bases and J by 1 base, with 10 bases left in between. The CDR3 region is CATSAGTLQETQYF. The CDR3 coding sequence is TGTGCCACCAGTGCCGGGACCCTCCAAGAGACCCAGTACTTC.

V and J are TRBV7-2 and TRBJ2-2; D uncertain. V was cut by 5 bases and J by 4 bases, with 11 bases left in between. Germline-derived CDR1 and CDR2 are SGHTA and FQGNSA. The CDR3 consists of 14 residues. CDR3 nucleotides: TGTGCCAGCAGCCCCCGGGTAGTCACCGGGGAGCTGTTTTTT. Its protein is CASSPRVVTGELFF.

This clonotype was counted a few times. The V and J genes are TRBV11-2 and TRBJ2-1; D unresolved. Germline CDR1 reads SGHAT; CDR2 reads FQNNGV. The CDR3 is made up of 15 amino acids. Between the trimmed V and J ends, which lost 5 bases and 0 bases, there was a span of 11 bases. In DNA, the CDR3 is TGTGCCAGCAGCGCCCGAGTTAGCTCCTACAATGAGCAGTTCTTC. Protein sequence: CASSARVSSYNEQFF.

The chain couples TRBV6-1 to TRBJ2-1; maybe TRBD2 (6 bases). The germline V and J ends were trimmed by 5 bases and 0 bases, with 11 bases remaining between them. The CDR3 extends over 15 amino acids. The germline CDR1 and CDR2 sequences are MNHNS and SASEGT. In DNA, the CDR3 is TGTGCCAGCAGTCGCAGCGGGCTCTCCTACAATGAGCAGTTCTTC. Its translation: CASSRSGLSYNEQFF.

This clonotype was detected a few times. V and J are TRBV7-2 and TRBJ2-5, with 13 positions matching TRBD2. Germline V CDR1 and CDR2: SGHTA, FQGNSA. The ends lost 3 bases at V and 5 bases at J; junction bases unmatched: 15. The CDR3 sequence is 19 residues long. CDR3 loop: CASSFRTSGSTRFGETQYF. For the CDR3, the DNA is TGTGCCAGCAGCTTCCGGACTAGCGGGAGTACCCGCTTTGGGGAGACCCAGTACTTC.

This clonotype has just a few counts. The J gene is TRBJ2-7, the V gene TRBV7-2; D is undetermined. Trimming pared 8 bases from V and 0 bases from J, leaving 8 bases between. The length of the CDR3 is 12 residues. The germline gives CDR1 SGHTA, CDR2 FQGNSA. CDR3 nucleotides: TGTGCCAGCCGTCAATTCTCCTACGAGCAGTACTTC. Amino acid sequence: CASRQFSYEQYF.

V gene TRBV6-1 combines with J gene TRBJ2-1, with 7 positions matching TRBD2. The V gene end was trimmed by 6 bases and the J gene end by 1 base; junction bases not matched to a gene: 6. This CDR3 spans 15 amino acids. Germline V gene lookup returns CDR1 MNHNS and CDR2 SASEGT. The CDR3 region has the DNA TGTGCCAGCAGCCTAGCGGACGTATCCTACAATGAGCAGTTCTTC. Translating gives CASSLADVSYNEQFF.

CDR3 sequence (DNA): TGTGCCAGCACCGGACAGGGGACGAACACCGGGGAGCTGTTTTTT. This sequence encodes CASTGQGTNTGELFF. The chain combines TRBV6-1 with TRBJ2-2; 9 nucleotides align to TRBD1. Germline V gene sequence: CDR1 MNHNS, CDR2 SASEGT. Trimming cost V 7 bases and J 0 bases; bases outside gene matches: 3. There are 15 residues in the CDR3.

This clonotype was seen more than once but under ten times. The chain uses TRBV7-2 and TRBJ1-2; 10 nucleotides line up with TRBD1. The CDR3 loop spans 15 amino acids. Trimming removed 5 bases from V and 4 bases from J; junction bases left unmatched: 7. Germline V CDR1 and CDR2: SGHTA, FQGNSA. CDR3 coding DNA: TGTGCCAGCAGCCTCGGGACAGGGGAGACCTATGGCTACACCTTC. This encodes CASSLGTGETYGYTF.

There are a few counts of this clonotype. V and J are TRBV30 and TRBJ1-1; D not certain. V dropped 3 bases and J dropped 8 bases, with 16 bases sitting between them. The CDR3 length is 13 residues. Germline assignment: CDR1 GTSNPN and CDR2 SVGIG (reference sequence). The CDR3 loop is CAWRRPTSHEAFF. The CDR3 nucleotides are TGTGCCTGGAGAAGGCCTACCAGCCACGAAGCTTTCTTT.

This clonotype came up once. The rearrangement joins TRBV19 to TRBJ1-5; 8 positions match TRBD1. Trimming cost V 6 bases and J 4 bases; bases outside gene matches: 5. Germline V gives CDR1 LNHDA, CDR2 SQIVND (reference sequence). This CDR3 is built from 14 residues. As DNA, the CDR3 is TGTGCCAGTAGGACCCGGACAGGGAATCAGCCCCAGCATTTT. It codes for CASRTRTGNQPQHF.

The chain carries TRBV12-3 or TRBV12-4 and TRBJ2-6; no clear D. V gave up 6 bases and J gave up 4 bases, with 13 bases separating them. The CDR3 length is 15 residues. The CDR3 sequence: CASSTMGFGANVLTF. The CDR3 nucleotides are TGTGCCAGCAGCACGATGGGGTTCGGGGCCAACGTCCTGACTTTC.

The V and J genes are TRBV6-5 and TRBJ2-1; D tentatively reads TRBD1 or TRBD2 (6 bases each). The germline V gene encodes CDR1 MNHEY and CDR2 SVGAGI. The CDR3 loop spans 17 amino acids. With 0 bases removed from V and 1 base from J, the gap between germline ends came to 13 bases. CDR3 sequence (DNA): TGTGCCAGCAGTTACTCGTCGGGCGGGACATCCTACAATGAGCAGTTCTTC. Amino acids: CASSYSSGGTSYNEQFF.

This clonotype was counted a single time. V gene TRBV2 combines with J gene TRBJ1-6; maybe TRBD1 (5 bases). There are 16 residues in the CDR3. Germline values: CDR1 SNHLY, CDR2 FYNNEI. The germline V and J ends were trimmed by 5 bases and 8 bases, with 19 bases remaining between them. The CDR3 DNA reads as TGTGCCAGCAGTTCACAAGGCTACAGGTCAGATTCACCCCTCCACTTT. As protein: CASSSQGYRSDSPLHF.